The next 8 T cell receptor beta chains were all read from a single sample in a study of shared clonotypes between healthy human individuals. The table came from immunoSEQ multiplex PCR; TCRdb's copy has only in-frame clones and leaves some out. The top ten hold 0.39% of the sample, which has approximately 2.1 million clones, 93% seen once. Sequences were obtained from naive CD4+ T cells from PBMCs. As for subset: CD45RA+ positively selected. These receptors were collected from a young man in good health. Some clones in this sample may be carry-over from other donors' samples.

The chain has TRBV18 and TRBJ2-3; 10 positions match TRBD2. The J segment lost 4 bases and the V segment lost 2 bases, leaving 12 bases of the junction unmatched. From germline, CDR1 is KGHSH and CDR2 LQKENI. CDR3 length: 18 residues. In DNA, the CDR3 is TGTGCCAGCTCACCAATGCAATTGAGCGGGAGGGCCCCAGATACGCAGTATTTT. Protein product: CASSPMQLSGRAPDTQYF.

This clone was recorded only once. The rearrangement links TRBV5-1 to TRBJ2-3, with D perhaps matching TRBD2 (5 bases). Trimming removed 1 base at V and 6 bases at J, with 15 bases between. Per the germline V gene, CDR1 is SGHRS and CDR2 is YFSETQ. This CDR3 has 15 amino acids. The CDR3 loop reads CASSLIRSPGDTQYF. The CDR3 coding sequence is TGCGCCAGCAGCTTGATTAGAAGTCCGGGGGATACGCAGTATTTT.

This sequence joins TRBV7-8 and TRBJ1-4, with a tentative D call TRBD1 (6 bases). Germline CDR1 reads SGHVS; CDR2 reads FQNEAQ. Between the trimmed V and J ends, which lost 1 base and 5 bases, there was a span of 8 bases. The CDR3 spans 14 residues. The CDR3 nucleotides read TGTGCCAGCAGCTTAGAGGGGGGGAATGAAAAACTGTTTTTT. Translating gives CASSLEGGNEKLFF.

V usage is TRBV6-5 and J usage is TRBJ2-7; D possibly uses TRBD1 or TRBD2 (5 bases each). CDR3 length: 13 amino acids. Germline lookup yields CDR1 MNHEY and CDR2 SVGAGI. V lost 5 bases and J 3 bases, leaving 11 bases between the germline ends. The CDR3: CASSPGPHYEQYF. The CDR3 nucleotides read TGTGCCAGCAGTCCGGGACCTCACTACGAGCAGTACTTC.

This clone showed up just once. CDR3 sequence (DNA): TGCGCCAGCAGTGACCCCACAGGCCGGGGAAGGGATGAAAAACTGTTTTTT. Translated, it gives CASSDPTGRGRDEKLFF. The chain couples TRBV10-1 to TRBJ1-4; D perhaps matches TRBD1 (5 bases). CDR1 is WNHNN and CDR2 is SYGVQD in the germline V gene (reference sequence). The CDR3 length is 17 residues. V lost 3 bases and J lost 6, with 20 bases in between.

The table lists this clone with a count of one. The chain has TRBV10-1 and TRBJ2-5; 7 bases fit TRBD1. Unmatched junction bases numbered 4, after V lost 2 bases and J lost 4 bases. The CDR3 runs to 14 residues. CDR1 WNHNN and CDR2 SYGVQD come from the germline V gene (reference sequence). The CDR3: CASSEAGQVETQYF. In DNA, the CDR3 is TGCGCCAGCAGTGAGGCCGGACAGGTAGAGACCCAGTACTTC.

The chain joins TRBV18 to TRBJ2-4; no clear D. Germline CDR1 and CDR2: KGHSH and LQKENI. The CDR3 is made up of 14 amino acids. The V end lost 0 bases, the J end lost 6 bases, and 9 bases lay between the germline ends. Here the CDR3 reads CASSPPSVGNIQYF. Written as DNA, the CDR3 is TGTGCCAGCTCACCACCTTCAGTGGGAAACATTCAGTACTTC. Filled out from reference TRBV18 and TRBJ2-4, the complete variable domain reads NAGVMQNPRHLVRRRGQEARLRCSPMKGHSHVYWYRQLPEEGLKFMVYLQKENIIDESGMPKERFSAEFPKEGPSILRIQQVVRGDSAAYFCASSPPSVGNIQYFGAGTRLSVL.

The chain links TRBV11-3 to TRBJ2-5; no clear D. The CDR3 contains 13 residues. With 3 bases removed from V and 5 bases from J, the gap between germline ends came to 10 bases. Per the germline V gene, CDR1 is SGHNT and CDR2 is YENEEA. CDR3 amino acids: CASSFGEKETQYF. The CDR3, as DNA: TGTGCCAGCAGCTTCGGAGAAAAGGAGACCCAGTACTTC.